This TCR beta chain was captured in a study of cytomegalovirus exposure and HLA in healthy donors. Study outcomes and limitations: The authors enumerated 180 or so TCR beta chains as linked to cytomegalovirus.

Among the 110 or so subjects of the validation cohort, separate from the approximately 670-subject first cohort, were the donors. Clones were read by immunoSEQ multiplex PCR, and TCRdb kept only the in-frame ones, dropping some. The top ten hold roughly 3% of the sample, which has 78,000 or so clones, 94% seen once. Looked up from germline, CDR1 is MDHEN and CDR2 is SYDVKM. V was clipped by 10 bases and J by 0 bases, with 13 bases between them. The CDR3 runs 15 residues. Points on this clone: The antigen remains undetermined.

This TCR was sampled from a woman aged 18-29 years in good health and CMV-seropositive. The rearrangement links TRBV28 to TRBJ2-6, with D possibly matching TRBD1 (5 bases). Sequencing used PBMCs. The CDR3 DNA is TGTGCCACCATCGAAAGGGGCTCTGGGGCCAACGTCCTGACTTTC. This codes for CATIERGSGANVLTF.